Listed below are T cell receptor beta chains from one sample, sequenced in a study of CD8 T cell repertoires and HIV-1 epitope variants. Some clones are missing from TCRdb's copy, which holds only in-frame ones; the method was immunoSEQ multiplex PCR. The table shows under 100,000 clones, with 70% to 75% occurring only once. The sample consisted of uncultured baseline CD8+ T cells from peripheral blood mononuclear cells (PBMCs). The receptors here all came from a male donor with HIV. The CDR3 runs from the conserved cysteine through the conserved F or W. D genes are given only for firm matches. Expanded clones are given a class, and other clones once, few, many or no size at all.

D gene: -
V gene: TRBV28
J gene: TRBJ2-1
clone size: -
CDR3 DNA: TGTGCCAGCAGTTTGCCCGGGACGAATGAGCAGTTCTTC
CDR3 protein: CASSLPGTNEQFF

D gene: TRBD1
V gene: TRBV11-2
J gene: TRBJ2-7
clone size: -
CDR3 DNA: TGTGCCAGCAGCCTACGACAGGGGGGTCCCTACGAGCAGTACTTC
CDR3 protein: CASSLRQGGPYEQYF

D gene: TRBD2
V gene: TRBV7-9
J gene: TRBJ2-7
clone size: few
CDR3 DNA: TGTGCCAGCAGCTTAGATCTAGCGGGAGCCGAGCAGTACTTC
CDR3 protein: CASSLDLAGAEQYF

D gene: -
V gene: TRBV7-8
J gene: TRBJ1-5
clone size: -
CDR3 DNA: TGTGCCAGCAGCTTAGAACAGGTAGCCGAGCCCCAGCATTTT
CDR3 protein: CASSLEQVAEPQHF

D gene: -
V gene: TRBV5-1
J gene: TRBJ2-3
clone size: once
CDR3 DNA: TGCGCCAGCAGGGAGGGAGGTTCAGATACGCAGTATTTT
CDR3 protein: CASREGGSDTQYF

D gene: -
V gene: TRBV28
J gene: TRBJ1-5
clone size: -
CDR3 DNA: TGTGCCAGCAGCCCGCCCCGGTATCAGCCCCAGCATTTT
CDR3 protein: CASSPPRYQPQHF

D gene: TRBD1
V gene: TRBV27
J gene: TRBJ1-1
clone size: -
CDR3 DNA: TGTGCCAGCAGTTTACGAGGGACAGGGCCGGGGAACACTGAAGCTTTCTTT
CDR3 protein: CASSLRGTGPGNTEAFF

D gene: -
V gene: TRBV9
J gene: TRBJ1-3
clone size: -
CDR3 DNA: TGTGCCAGCAGCGTAGCGGGGCTTGGAAACACCATATATTTT
CDR3 protein: CASSVAGLGNTIYF

D gene: -
V gene: TRBV5-1
J gene: TRBJ1-3
clone size: -
CDR3 DNA: TGCGCCAGCACCGAAAGATTTGGAAACACCATATATTTT
CDR3 protein: CASTERFGNTIYF

D gene: -
V gene: TRBV11-1
J gene: TRBJ2-7
clone size: few
CDR3 DNA: TGTGCCAGCAGCCCAGTACAGAGCTACGAGCAGTACTTC
CDR3 protein: CASSPVQSYEQYF

D gene: -
V gene: TRBV7-3
J gene: TRBJ2-1
clone size: -
CDR3 DNA: TGTGCCAGCAGCGGATGGGTGGGGGAGAGGGTTAACAATGAGCAGTTCTTC
CDR3 protein: CASSGWVGERVNNEQFF

D gene: -
V gene: TRBV2
J gene: TRBJ1-2
clone size: medium-sized
CDR3 DNA: TGTGCCAGCAGTGTCTCGCACAGTACTAACTATGGCTACACCTTC
CDR3 protein: CASSVSHSTNYGYTF

D gene: TRBD1
V gene: TRBV2
J gene: TRBJ2-7
clone size: -
CDR3 DNA: TGTGCCAGCAGGGCCCCGGGACAGTTCTCCTACGAGCAGTACTTC
CDR3 protein: CASRAPGQFSYEQYF

D gene: TRBD1
V gene: TRBV19
J gene: TRBJ1-2
clone size: -
CDR3 DNA: TGTGCCAGTAGTATGACAGGGCTCTATGGCTACACCTTC
CDR3 protein: CASSMTGLYGYTF

D gene: TRBD2
V gene: TRBV5-4
J gene: TRBJ2-3
clone size: -
CDR3 DNA: TGTGCCAGCAGCCTAGCGGGCCCGAGCACAGATACGCAGTATTTT
CDR3 protein: CASSLAGPSTDTQYF

D gene: -
V gene: TRBV4-3
J gene: TRBJ2-6
clone size: few
CDR3 DNA: TGCGCCAGCAGCCAAGCCTGGGTTACCTCTGGGGCCAACGTCCTGACTTTC
CDR3 protein: CASSQAWVTSGANVLTF

D gene: TRBD2
V gene: TRBV5-4
J gene: TRBJ2-2
clone size: -
CDR3 DNA: TGTGCCAGCAGCTCCCGGACTAGCGGGATGGGGGACACCGGGGAGCTGTTTTTT
CDR3 protein: CASSSRTSGMGDTGELFF

D gene: -
V gene: TRBV20-1
J gene: TRBJ1-2
clone size: -
CDR3 DNA: TGCAGTGCCCCTACAAACTATGGCTACACCTTC
CDR3 protein: CSAPTNYGYTF

D gene: TRBD1
V gene: TRBV27
J gene: TRBJ2-7
clone size: -
CDR3 DNA: TGTGCCAGCAGTCCGGGGACAGGGAGGGTTAGGCCCTACGAGCAGTACTTC
CDR3 protein: CASSPGTGRVRPYEQYF

D gene: TRBD1
V gene: TRBV6-1
J gene: TRBJ2-7
clone size: -
CDR3 DNA: TGTGCCAGCAGTCCCTGGACAGGGTCCTACGAGCAGTACTTC
CDR3 protein: CASSPWTGSYEQYF

D gene: -
V gene: TRBV28
J gene: TRBJ1-6
clone size: few
CDR3 DNA: TGTGCCAGCACCGAGGGACGGTTGGGGGCCCTCCACTTT
CDR3 protein: CASTEGRLGALHF

D gene: -
V gene: TRBV5-8
J gene: TRBJ2-1
clone size: -
CDR3 DNA: TGTGCCAGCAGCTCGAGGACTTCATACAATGAGCAGTTCTTC
CDR3 protein: CASSSRTSYNEQFF

D gene: -
V gene: TRBV7-2
J gene: TRBJ2-7
clone size: -
CDR3 DNA: TGTGCCAGCAGCTTATCAGGCTACGAGCAGTACTTC
CDR3 protein: CASSLSGYEQYF

D gene: -
V gene: TRBV5-1
J gene: TRBJ2-3
clone size: -
CDR3 DNA: TGCGCCAGCTTCTTATCCCGCACAGATACGCAGTATTTT
CDR3 protein: CASFLSRTDTQYF

D gene: TRBD1
V gene: TRBV7-2
J gene: TRBJ1-4
clone size: -
CDR3 DNA: TGTGCCAGCAGCTGGGGACAGTCTAATGAAAAACTGTTTTTT
CDR3 protein: CASSWGQSNEKLFF

D gene: -
V gene: TRBV28
J gene: TRBJ2-3
clone size: -
CDR3 DNA: TGTGCCAGCAGTTTCGAGGCAGCAGATACGCAGTATTTT
CDR3 protein: CASSFEAADTQYF

D gene: TRBD2
V gene: TRBV10-3
J gene: TRBJ2-7
clone size: -
CDR3 DNA: TGTGCCATCAGTGAGCCAGGACTAGCGACCGAGCAGTACTTC
CDR3 protein: CAISEPGLATEQYF

D gene: TRBD1
V gene: TRBV18
J gene: TRBJ2-7
clone size: -
CDR3 DNA: TGTGCCAGTTCAAGAGCCGGGACAGGGGAGTACGAGCAGTACTTC
CDR3 protein: CASSRAGTGEYEQYF

D gene: -
V gene: TRBV29-1
J gene: TRBJ1-1
clone size: few
CDR3 DNA: TGCAGCGTTGACCGGGATAACAAAGCTTTCTTT
CDR3 protein: CSVDRDNKAFF

D gene: -
V gene: TRBV19
J gene: TRBJ1-2
clone size: -
CDR3 DNA: TGTGCCAGTAGTATTGGCCGGACTTCTAACTATGGCTACACCTTC
CDR3 protein: CASSIGRTSNYGYTF

D gene: TRBD2
V gene: TRBV7-2
J gene: TRBJ2-5
clone size: -
CDR3 DNA: TGTGCCAGCAGCTTAGCTCTGCTAGCGGGGCAAGAGACCCAGTACTTC
CDR3 protein: CASSLALLAGQETQYF

D gene: TRBD2
V gene: TRBV7-9
J gene: TRBJ2-1
clone size: -
CDR3 DNA: TGTGCCAGCAGCATAAGACTAGCCCGTTACAATGAGCAGTTCTTC
CDR3 protein: CASSIRLARYNEQFF

D gene: TRBD1
V gene: TRBV2
J gene: TRBJ1-6
clone size: -
CDR3 DNA: TGTGCCAGCAGTGAAACCGGGACAGAGAGCTCCTATAATTCACCCCTCCACTTT
CDR3 protein: CASSETGTESSYNSPLHF

D gene: -
V gene: TRBV7-2
J gene: TRBJ2-3
clone size: few
CDR3 DNA: TGTGCCAGCAGCATAGGTAGTTTTTCCACAGATACGCGGTATTTT
CDR3 protein: CASSIGSFSTDTRYF

D gene: -
V gene: TRBV5-4
J gene: TRBJ2-3
clone size: -
CDR3 DNA: TGTGCCAGCAGCGAGGACACACGCACAGATACGCAGTATTTT
CDR3 protein: CASSEDTRTDTQYF

D gene: -
V gene: TRBV19
J gene: TRBJ1-2
clone size: -
CDR3 DNA: TGTGCCAGTAGTCTCAATCACGCAGCTAACTATGGCTACACCTTC
CDR3 protein: CASSLNHAANYGYTF

D gene: -
V gene: TRBV14
J gene: TRBJ1-2
clone size: -
CDR3 DNA: TGTGCCAGCAGCCAAGATTTTGTCGTCCGGGCGGATGGCTACACCTTC
CDR3 protein: CASSQDFVVRADGYTF

D gene: -
V gene: TRBV23-1
J gene: TRBJ2-2
clone size: -
CDR3 DNA: TGCGCCAGCAGTCAACCCTCCCGGGGGGACAAGAACACCGGGGAGCTGTTTTTT
CDR3 protein: CASSQPSRGDKNTGELFF

D gene: -
V gene: TRBV5-6
J gene: TRBJ2-7
clone size: once
CDR3 DNA: TGTGCCAGCAGCTTTGACTATTCCTACGAGCAGTACTTC
CDR3 protein: CASSFDYSYEQYF

D gene: -
V gene: TRBV18
J gene: TRBJ1-6
clone size: -
CDR3 DNA: TGTGCCAGCTCACCGCTATGGGATGATTCAGGCTCCTATAATTCACCCCTCCACTTT
CDR3 protein: CASSPLWDDSGSYNSPLHF

D gene: -
V gene: TRBV5-1
J gene: TRBJ2-1
clone size: -
CDR3 DNA: TGCGCCAGCAGCGGCTGGGATGAGCAGTTCTTC
CDR3 protein: CASSGWDEQFF

D gene: -
V gene: TRBV28
J gene: TRBJ2-7
clone size: -
CDR3 DNA: TGTGCCAGCAGTTCCCAGGGTACTGGGGTCTACGAGCAGTACTTC
CDR3 protein: CASSSQGTGVYEQYF

D gene: -
V gene: TRBV18
J gene: TRBJ1-4
clone size: few
CDR3 DNA: TGTGCCAGCTCACCGGCCGGGGGGATTGAAAAACTGTTTTTT
CDR3 protein: CASSPAGGIEKLFF

D gene: TRBD1
V gene: TRBV9
J gene: TRBJ2-7
clone size: once
CDR3 DNA: TGTGCCAGCAGCGTAGCGGGACAGCTCTCCTACGAGCAGTACTTC
CDR3 protein: CASSVAGQLSYEQYF

D gene: TRBD1
V gene: TRBV4-3
J gene: TRBJ1-6
clone size: -
CDR3 DNA: TGCGCCAGCGCCGAAACTCTCTCCAGGGGGGCGAATTCACCCCTCCACTTT
CDR3 protein: CASAETLSRGANSPLHF

D gene: TRBD2
V gene: TRBV9
J gene: TRBJ2-1
clone size: -
CDR3 DNA: TGTGCCAGCAGCCCCCTCCGTGGGCGGGAGACCCATGAGCAGTTCTTC
CDR3 protein: CASSPLRGRETHEQFF

D gene: -
V gene: TRBV27
J gene: TRBJ2-3
clone size: -
CDR3 DNA: TGTGCCAGCAGCCGCGGTGGGGACACAGATACGCAGTATTTT
CDR3 protein: CASSRGGDTDTQYF

D gene: TRBD1
V gene: TRBV7-8
J gene: TRBJ1-5
clone size: -
CDR3 DNA: TGTGCCAGCTCCACAGGGGGCGCGGGTAGCAATCAGCCCCAGCATTTT
CDR3 protein: CASSTGGAGSNQPQHF

D gene: TRBD2
V gene: TRBV4-2
J gene: TRBJ2-2
clone size: -
CDR3 DNA: TGTGCCAGCAGCCAAGCTGGGACTAGCGGGAGTGGGCGGGCCGGGGAGCTGTTTTTT
CDR3 protein: CASSQAGTSGSGRAGELFF

D gene: -
V gene: TRBV6-5
J gene: TRBJ1-3
clone size: -
CDR3 DNA: TGTGCCAGCAGTACGAGCTCTGGAAACACCATATATTTT
CDR3 protein: CASSTSSGNTIYF

D gene: -
V gene: TRBV6-5
J gene: TRBJ2-7
clone size: -
CDR3 DNA: TGTGCCAGCTGGAATACAGGGCTCCAATCCTACGAGCAGTACTTC
CDR3 protein: CASWNTGLQSYEQYF

D gene: -
V gene: TRBV18
J gene: TRBJ2-1
clone size: -
CDR3 DNA: TGTGCCAGCTCACCCGACCAGAGCTCCTACAATGAGCAGTTCTTC
CDR3 protein: CASSPDQSSYNEQFF

D gene: TRBD1
V gene: TRBV7-6
J gene: TRBJ1-1
clone size: -
CDR3 DNA: TGTGCCAGCAGTTTAACAGGGGTCTCTGAAGCTTTCTTT
CDR3 protein: CASSLTGVSEAFF

D gene: TRBD2
V gene: TRBV7-8
J gene: TRBJ2-3
clone size: -
CDR3 DNA: TGTGCCAGCAGCCCCCGCGGTAGCGGGAGTGGAAGAGATACGCAGTATTTT
CDR3 protein: CASSPRGSGSGRDTQYF

D gene: -
V gene: TRBV9
J gene: TRBJ1-3
clone size: -
CDR3 DNA: TGTGCCAGCAGCTCCCACAGGGTGGACACCATATATTTT
CDR3 protein: CASSSHRVDTIYF

D gene: TRBD1
V gene: TRBV2
J gene: TRBJ1-2
clone size: many
CDR3 DNA: TGTGCCAGCAGGGGGGGACAGAACTATGGCTACACCTTC
CDR3 protein: CASRGGQNYGYTF

D gene: -
V gene: TRBV4-3
J gene: TRBJ2-1
clone size: -
CDR3 DNA: TGCGCCAGCAGCCAGGCTTGGGGACAAGCCCGAGGAAATGAGCAGTTCTTC
CDR3 protein: CASSQAWGQARGNEQFF

D gene: TRBD2
V gene: TRBV9
J gene: TRBJ2-7
clone size: -
CDR3 DNA: TGTGCCAGCGGTCCTAGCGGGAGGACCGAGCAGTACTTC
CDR3 protein: CASGPSGRTEQYF

D gene: -
V gene: TRBV19
J gene: TRBJ1-1
clone size: -
CDR3 DNA: TGTGCCAGTAGTAGCTATCGGGGCGAAATGAACACTGAAGCTTTCTTT
CDR3 protein: CASSSYRGEMNTEAFF

D gene: -
V gene: TRBV28
J gene: TRBJ2-1
clone size: -
CDR3 DNA: TGTGCCAGCAGTTCCCCAAGGATGGCTTTGGTAGGAAATGAGCAGTTCTTC
CDR3 protein: CASSSPRMALVGNEQFF